Presented here are 29 T cell receptor beta chains from one specimen sequenced in a study of CD8+ T cells in alopecia areata. Sequencing used cDNA as its template, made by extracting RNA and reverse transcribing it. Some clones are missing from TCRdb's copy, which holds only in-frame ones; the method was immunoSEQ multiplex PCR. The data hold about 97,000 clones, with roughly 56% observed a single time. Specified treatment: oral pan-JAK inhibitor, 5-10 mg twice daily. The sequencing used CD8+ T cells sorted from blood, collected at approximately week 61, from a patient treated with tofacitinib. The receptors shown here come from a human donor with alopecia areata.

This clone was counted between two and nine times. The CDR3 protein is CASSFGGVNTEAFF. The CDR3 nucleotides read TGTGCCAGCAGCTTCGGGGGAGTGAACACTGAAGCTTTCTTT. This chain connects TRBV11-2 to TRBJ1-1, with a weak D call TRBD1 (5 bases). This CDR3 is built from 14 residues. Trimming cost V 3 bases and J 0 bases, with 8 bases left between them. Germline values: CDR1 SGHAT, CDR2 FQNNGV.

The chain employs TRBV15 and TRBJ2-1, with 10 bases matching TRBD2. From germline, CDR1 is LNHNV and CDR2 YYDKDF (reference sequence). Trimming at V came to 9 bases and at J to 2 bases, leaving 7 bases not matched to a gene. CDR3 length: 15 residues. The CDR3 DNA follows: TGTGCCACTTCGACCGGGACTAGCGCCTACAATGAGCAGTTCTTC. Its protein is CATSTGTSAYNEQFF.

This clone was counted only a few times. The V gene is TRBV4-1, the J gene TRBJ2-3; 7 bases are a match to TRBD2. V lost 4 bases and J lost 4; bases outside the gene matches: 8. This CDR3 spans 15 amino acids. Germline CDR1 and CDR2: MGHRA and YSYEKL. Here the CDR3 reads CASSPGRGGPDTQYF. The DNA for the CDR3 is TGCGCCAGCAGCCCCGGTCGGGGAGGGCCAGATACGCAGTATTTT.

The chain employs TRBV14 and TRBJ1-4; TRBD1 matches 8 bases. Germline lookup yields CDR1 SGHDN and CDR2 FVKESK. Losses at the gene ends were 0 bases for V and 11 bases for J; bases not matched to a gene: 14. The CDR3 contains 17 residues. The CDR3 region is CASSQDARQGPATKLFF. The DNA for the CDR3 is TGTGCCAGCAGCCAAGACGCCAGACAGGGGCCCGCCACTAAACTGTTTTTT.

This clone ranks as large (0.1 to 1%). The chain recombines TRBV11-2 with TRBJ1-6; D unclear. Germline V lookup: CDR1 SGHAT, CDR2 FQNNGV. The CDR3 contains 14 residues. Between the trimmed V and J ends, which lost 0 bases and 8 bases, there was a span of 8 bases. The CDR3 loop is CASSLDLPDSPLHF. In DNA form, the CDR3 reads TGTGCCAGCAGCTTAGATCTGCCAGATTCACCCCTCCACTTT.

CDR3 sequence: CASSETPLSQPQHF. DNA of the CDR3: TGTGCCAGCTCGGAGACACCCCTTTCACAGCCCCAGCATTTT. The gene calls are TRBV27 and TRBJ1-5, with D unresolved. V was cut by 8 bases and J by 7 bases, with 18 bases left in between. The germline V gene has CDR1 MNHEY and CDR2 SMNVEV (reference sequence). The CDR3 spans 14 residues.

V and J are TRBV15 and TRBJ1-4, with D perhaps matching TRBD1 (5 bases). The CDR3 is 15 amino acids. V was trimmed by 1 base and J by 4 bases, leaving 10 bases between them. CDR1 LNHNV and CDR2 YYDKDF come from the germline V gene (reference sequence). The CDR3 loop reads CATSRGRQINEKLFF. CDR3 DNA: TGTGCCACCAGCAGAGGGAGACAGATTAATGAAAAACTGTTTTTT.

A few counts support this clone. This sequence joins TRBV19 and TRBJ2-7; 8 bases match TRBD2. Germline V gives CDR1 LNHDA, CDR2 SQIVND (reference sequence). Germline trimming cut 7 bases from V and 6 bases from J; bases unmatched to any gene: 8. CDR3 size: 13 residues. CDR3 DNA sequence: TGTGCCAGTACCCCCGGGGGGGCGAGCGAGCAGTACTTC. Residues: CASTPGGASEQYF. The complete variable domain, with remaining parts taken from reference TRBV19 and TRBJ2-7, reads DGGITQSPKYLFRKEGQNVTLSCEQNLNHDAMYWYRQDPGQGLRLIYYSQIVNDFQKGDIAEGYSVSREKKESFPLTVTSAQKNPTAFYLCASTPGGASEQYFGPGTRLTVT.

This chain joins TRBV7-2 and TRBJ2-5; tentatively, D is TRBD2 (5 bases). Trimming pared 7 bases from V and 3 bases from J, leaving 18 bases between. CDR1 is SGHTA, CDR2 FQGNSA, per germline. The CDR3 length is 15 residues. Written as DNA, the CDR3 is TGTGCCAGCACCGAAATTGACGAGGGAAAAGAGACCCAGTACTTC. Translation gives CASTEIDEGKETQYF.

The genes are TRBV25-1 and TRBJ1-4; tentatively, D is TRBD1 (5 bases). From germline, CDR1 is MGHDK and CDR2 SYGVNS. The CDR3 has 13 residues. V was cut by 4 bases and J by 8 bases, with 11 bases left in between. This CDR3 is CASSGGRREKLFF. Written as DNA, the CDR3 is TGTGCCAGCAGTGGGGGACGGCGGGAAAAACTGTTTTTT.

The J gene is TRBJ2-7, the V gene TRBV27; D may be TRBD1 or TRBD2 (5 bases each). CDR1 MNHEY and CDR2 SMNVEV come from the germline V gene (reference sequence). The CDR3 sequence is 16 residues long. With 2 bases removed from V and 3 bases from J, the gap between germline ends came to 17 bases. The CDR3 loop is CASSLAGPGGGYEQYF. The CDR3 bases are TGTGCCAGCAGTTTAGCCGGACCTGGGGGTGGCTACGAGCAGTACTTC.

The J gene is TRBJ2-7, the V gene TRBV6-1; 9 bases fit TRBD1. The CDR3 sequence is 17 residues long. Losses at the gene ends were 1 base for V and 4 bases for J; bases not matched to a gene: 11. Germline CDR1 is MNHNS and CDR2 is SASEGT. The CDR3 here is CASSEEEFLGQGYEQYF. The CDR3 nucleotides are TGTGCCAGCAGTGAAGAAGAATTTTTGGGACAGGGTTACGAGCAGTACTTC.

The J gene is TRBJ2-7, the V gene TRBV2; no clear D. V was shortened by 7 bases and J by 2 bases, with 9 bases between the two germline ends. The CDR3 sequence is 12 residues long. CDR1 is SNHLY and CDR2 is FYNNEI in the germline V gene. The CDR3 protein is CASNPGPYEQYF. In DNA, the CDR3 is TGTGCCAGCAATCCAGGACCCTACGAGCAGTACTTC.

The rearrangement links TRBV5-1 to TRBJ1-1; D not certain. Germline V lookup: CDR1 SGHRS, CDR2 YFSETQ. The CDR3 has 13 residues. Between the trimmed V and J ends, which lost 0 bases and 7 bases, there was a span of 10 bases. CDR3 in amino acids: CASSLGQAFEAFF. The CDR3 DNA is TGCGCCAGCAGCTTGGGGCAGGCCTTTGAAGCTTTCTTT.

The genes are TRBV6-5 and TRBJ2-1; D is ambiguous. Germline V gives CDR1 MNHEY, CDR2 SVGAGI. Trimming stripped 5 bases from V and 1 base from J, with 12 bases between. The CDR3 is made up of 15 amino acids. The CDR3 here is CASSKRTQSYNEQFF. The CDR3 nucleotides read TGTGCCAGCAGTAAAAGGACCCAATCCTACAATGAGCAGTTCTTC.

The genes are TRBV6-1 and TRBJ2-7; no definite D call. Germline CDR1 reads MNHNS; CDR2 reads SASEGT. CDR3 length equals 10 residues. The V and J ends lost 10 bases and 5 bases respectively, with 9 bases between them. The CDR3 is CATVRNEQYF. CDR3 sequence (DNA): TGTGCCACCGTTCGGAACGAGCAGTACTTC.

This clone was seen only a few times. The chain links TRBV5-6 to TRBJ1-1, with D perhaps matching TRBD1 (5 bases). The ends were cut back, 3 bases at V and 1 base at J, with 10 bases in the middle. The CDR3 has 14 residues. Germline V lookup: CDR1 SGHDT, CDR2 YYEEEE. CDR3 nucleotide sequence: TGTGCCAGCAGCTCAGCCGGGGCGAACACTGAAGCTTTCTTT. This codes for CASSSAGANTEAFF.

The J gene is TRBJ1-5, the V gene TRBV15; D remains unclear. CDR1 and CDR2 (germline): LNHNV, YYDKDF (reference sequence). The CDR3 totals 12 residues. The V gene lost 4 bases and the J gene lost 5 bases, with 6 bases spanning the gap. CDR3 loop: CATSTYDQPQHF. As DNA, the CDR3 is TGTGCCACCAGCACCTACGATCAGCCCCAGCATTTT. Based on the CDR3 plus reference TRBV15 and TRBJ1-5, the full variable domain is DAMVIQNPRYQVTQFGKPVTLSCSQTLNHNVMYWYQQKSSQAPKLLFHYYDKDFNNEADTPDNFQSRRPNTSFCFLDIRSPGLGDTAMYLCATSTYDQPQHFGDGTRLSIL.

This chain connects TRBV2 to TRBJ2-1, with D perhaps TRBD1 (5 bases). The CDR3 is made up of 11 amino acids. Germline CDR1 SNHLY, CDR2 FYNNEI. V was shortened by 8 bases and J by 11 bases, with 13 bases between the two germline ends. The CDR3 nucleotides read TGTGCCAGCTTGGACACCGGCCAGCAGTTCTTC. It codes for CASLDTGQQFF.

The sample holds a few counts of this clone. This chain links TRBV13 with TRBJ2-4, with TRBD2 as a possible D gene (6 bases). The CDR3 covers 13 residues. Germline CDR1 and CDR2: PRHDT and FYEKMQ (reference sequence). Trimming shortened V by 5 bases and J by 2 bases, and 7 bases separated the two germline ends. The CDR3 spells CASSGGTKNIQYF. CDR3 DNA sequence: TGTGCCAGCAGCGGGGGGACCAAAAACATTCAGTACTTC. Looking up the rest from reference TRBV13 and TRBJ2-4 gives the full variable domain: AAGVIQSPRHLIKEKRETATLKCYPIPRHDTVYWYQQGPGQDPQFLISFYEKMQSDKGSIPDRFSAQQFSDYHSELNMSSLELGDSALYFCASSGGTKNIQYFGAGTRLSVL.

This chain connects TRBV6-1 to TRBJ2-1, with no clear D. The CDR3 is 15 amino acids. Germline assignment: CDR1 MNHNS and CDR2 SASEGT. Trimming took off 3 bases at V and 3 bases at J, with 12 bases between the two ends. The CDR3: CASSDIVGVYNEQFF. In nucleotides, the CDR3 is TGTGCCAGCAGTGATATCGTTGGGGTCTACAATGAGCAGTTCTTC.

The chain has TRBV5-6 and TRBJ1-3; TRBD1 might be the D (5 bases). There are 16 residues in the CDR3. Germline V gene data show CDR1 as SGHDT and CDR2 as YYEEEE. V was shortened by 2 bases and J by 0 bases, with 12 bases between the two germline ends. The CDR3 nucleotides are TGTGCCAGCAGCTTACGGGAGAGGGGCTCTGGAAACACCATATATTTT. Protein sequence: CASSLRERGSGNTIYF. Looking up the rest from reference TRBV5-6 and TRBJ1-3 gives the full variable domain: DAGVTQSPTHLIKTRGQQVTLRCSPKSGHDTVSWYQQALGQGPQFIFQYYEEEERQRGNFPDRFSGHQFPNYSSELNVNALLLGDSALYLCASSLRERGSGNTIYFGEGSWLTVV.

To note about this clone: A junction end diverges from the germline sequence, so it may reflect a read error. The chain is built from TRBV6-6 and TRBJ2-3; 8 bases fit TRBD2. Germline V gene lookup returns CDR1 MNHNY and CDR2 SVGAGI (reference sequence). This CDR3 is 11 amino acids long. The chain's CDR3 is CASSSGGQTEF. The CDR3 nucleotides read TGTGCCAGCAGTTCGGGGGGGCAAACGGAATTT.

This clone has a handful of counts. The chain employs TRBV11-2 and TRBJ2-1; 8 nucleotides match TRBD2. The CDR3 runs to 12 residues. The germline V gene has CDR1 SGHAT and CDR2 FQNNGV. J was trimmed by 8 bases and V by 5 bases; bases with no gene match: 2. The CDR3 region is CASSPGRDEQFF. Here the CDR3 DNA reads TGTGCCAGCAGCCCCGGGAGGGATGAGCAGTTCTTC. Full variable domain (rest looked up from reference TRBV11-2 and TRBJ2-1): EAGVAQSPRYKIIEKRQSVAFWCNPISGHATLYWYQQILGQGPKLLIQFQNNGVVDDSQLPKDRFSAERLKGVDSTLKIQPAKLEDSAVYLCASSPGRDEQFFGPGTRLTVL.

In this sample, this clone turned up a few times. V is TRBV29-1 and J is TRBJ2-1; the match to TRBD2 covers 9 bases. This CDR3 is built from 14 residues. J was trimmed by 7 bases and V by 1 base; bases with no gene match: 5. Germline-derived CDR1 and CDR2 are SQVTM and ANQGSEA. CDR3 in amino acids: CSVEVQTSGNEQFF. In DNA form, the CDR3 reads TGCAGCGTTGAAGTTCAGACTAGCGGTAATGAGCAGTTCTTC.

The chain carries TRBV6-4 and TRBJ1-2, with unresolved D. The V gene lost 0 bases and the J gene lost 7 bases, with 9 bases spanning the gap. CDR1 is MRHNA and CDR2 is SNTAGT in the germline V gene. The CDR3 is 13 amino acids. As DNA, the CDR3 is TGTGCCAGCAGTGACTCGATTAGTGGTGGCTACACCTTC. Translation gives CASSDSISGGYTF.

This chain connects TRBV27 to TRBJ2-3; 8 bases align to TRBD1. Germline values: CDR1 MNHEY, CDR2 SMNVEV (reference sequence). The V gene end was trimmed by 5 bases and the J gene end by 4 bases; junction bases not matched to a gene: 5. This CDR3 has 14 amino acids. The CDR3 is CASSMDRVPDTQYF. The CDR3 nucleotides are TGTGCCAGCAGTATGGACAGGGTGCCAGATACGCAGTATTTT.

The gene calls are TRBV27 and TRBJ2-3; no reliable D call. CDR1 and CDR2 from the germline V gene are MNHEY and SMNVEV (reference sequence). With 7 bases removed from V and 2 bases from J, the gap between germline ends came to 4 bases. This CDR3 contains 11 residues. The CDR3 here is CASKNTDTQYF. The CDR3 DNA follows: TGTGCCAGCAAGAACACAGATACGCAGTATTTT.

The gene calls are TRBV13 and TRBJ1-1; D gene uncertain. The CDR3 loop spans 13 amino acids. V was cut by 1 base and J by 5 bases, with 8 bases left in between. The germline gives CDR1 PRHDT, CDR2 FYEKMQ (reference sequence). This chain's CDR3 is CASSLVEKTEAFF. DNA for the CDR3: TGTGCCAGCAGCTTAGTGGAAAAGACTGAAGCTTTCTTT.